Reported below is one TCR beta chain. As yet, its antigen is unknown. Germline V CDR1 and CDR2: SQVTM, ANQGSEA. Trimming took 4 bases from V and 9 from J; bases not matched to a gene: 9. The CDR3 is 12 amino acids. A second about 6 to 12 cycle PCR used barcoded and J-beta primers. All cDNA molecules were each tagged by a template-switch adaptor with 12 random nucleotides. Via MiXCR, TCRdb re-called the 5' RACE reads, giving one row per CDR3 protein. The table has 780,000 or so distinct CDR3 sequences, roughly three fifths seen once. The data belong to a study of blood T cells in healthy people across ages. Overall study context: Template switching recovered approximately one barcoded beta molecule for every two T cells.

Study-wide results and caveats: Higher diversity, along with more naive CD4+ cells, distinguished long-lived donors from aged donors.

The authors isolated at least 6.5 million PBMCs per sample. The sequenced material came from blood. The TCR was taken from a man in his forties in good health. This chain joins TRBV29-1 and TRBJ2-7; 7 nucleotides line up with TRBD1. The chain's CDR3 is CSVGDRERGQYF. The CDR3 DNA follows: TGCAGCGTTGGCGACAGGGAGCGCGGGCAGTACTTC.